This T cell receptor (beta chain) was retrieved from a study of T cell repertoires in cytomegalovirus infection. Study-wide context: Public TCR beta signatures indicated both CMV infection and matching HLA type.

A word on this clonotype: The antigen is undetermined.

Germline loops: CDR1 SGDLS, CDR2 YYNGEE. Trimming cost V 3 bases and J 7 bases; bases outside gene matches: 9. The CDR3 consists of 15 residues. Study-level points and caveats: There were HLA-C-restricted CMV-specific TCR beta clonotypes dominating the ex vivo response.

MiXCR, run by TCRdb on the reads, gives a single entry per CDR3 protein. The table records about 490,000 distinct CDR3 sequences, about 11% of them present only once. This receptor was obtained from a human donor in good health (CMV status not recorded). Some clones in this sample may be carry-over from other donors' samples. The chain couples TRBV9 to TRBJ1-1, with TRBD1 identical over 10 bases. Source material: PBMCs. This chain's CDR3 is CASSANYGTGVEAFF. DNA for the CDR3: TGTGCCAGCAGCGCTAATTACGGGACAGGGGTTGAAGCTTTCTTT.